Listed here is a single T cell receptor beta chain. This clone occurred once. There is no known antigen for this receptor. It has no much larger one-base neighbor in the sample; base qualities were not kept. The cohort consisted of fewer than 700 healthy bone marrow donors. All cohort members were sampled while nominally healthy, although unrecorded immune exposures were likely present. The donor was CMV seropositive and belonged to the group of more than 250 seropositive cohort members. Every donor gave a peripheral blood sample, and the peripheral blood mononuclear cells from that sample were used for TCR beta sequencing. The Qiagen DNeasy Blood Extraction Kit was used to extract genomic DNA from the blood cell samples. The CDR3 runs 13 amino acids, cysteine and phenylalanine included. CDR3 DNA only is kept here, 39 bases in frame from base 1. V lost 5 bases and J lost 5 bases; the stretch between them is 13 bases long. CDR1 LNHDA and CDR2 SQIVND are derived from the germline V gene (reference sequence).

This sample was taken from a study of cytomegalovirus exposure and HLA in healthy donors (dated 2017 in TCRdb). Some background on the complete study: An earlier analysis of several hundred of the donors reported 250 to 300 Gb of sequence data and 117 million unique TCR beta sequences obtained from about 170 million T cells. The study was designed to test whether signatures of past pathogen exposure could be identified by cataloging public T cell receptors. A later analysis re-analyzed previously published TCR beta repertoires from 550 to 700 donors and added high-resolution HLA genotyping to study TCR occurrence patterns. Among around 400 genotyped donors of the cohort, an average of approximately 250,000 unique TCR beta nucleotide sequences were sequenced per donor, around 18% of them non-productive. Every discovery cohort repertoire had been produced on one sequencing platform. Typing coverage differed by locus: A, B, C, DRB1 and DQB1 were typed in about 629-640 donors, DQA1 in about 560, DPA1 in roughly 590, and DPB1 in 450 to 490. The study profiled the T cell repertoires of 500 to 800 subjects by immunosequencing and related them to cytomegalovirus serostatus. To predict cytomegalovirus infection status, the study brought together high-throughput TCR immunosequencing, statistical association of individual TCRs with disease status, and machine learning. Of the 398 genotyped donors, about 84% fell in the genetic ancestry cluster associated with self-reported Caucasian donors. Class I and class II HLA loci were covered by the typing at four-digit resolution. An earlier analysis of some 500 of the donors applied high-throughput TCR beta sequencing to assess whether each TCR beta V gene segment acted as functional or pseudogenic. Donor age, sex, ethnicity and CMV serostatus were compiled together with the repertoire data. Around 320 gigabases of sequencing data and approximately 84 million unique TCR sequences were included in an early release covering several hundred HLA-typed donors. In the later analysis, no new phenotypic data were used to find candidate immune exposures; instead, reliance was placed on TCR beta sequences and their occurrence across donors. A later genetic analysis used genome-wide SNP genotypes for about 60% of the roughly 700 donors, treating that subset as a discovery cohort. Roughly 5 DR-DQ haplotypes were handled as single units for association and clustering, since linkage in the cohort was strong. In addition to the first cohort of hundreds of subjects, a separate validation cohort of approximately 110 different subjects was used.

The library was made by the immunoSEQ multiplex PCR assay. For the multiplex PCR, a mixture combining 60 forward primers for TCR Vbeta segments and 13 reverse primers for TCR Jbeta segments was used. The CDR3 region of rearranged TCR beta genes was amplified from genomic DNA by a multiplex PCR assay. Amplified TCR beta libraries were sequenced as 87-base-pair reads on the Illumina HiSeq System. In the original analysis: A later analysis counted around 72 million unique TCR beta chains across the 666 repertoires, and 9 million to 14 million of these chains were shared by at least two donors. A nearest-neighbor algorithm error-corrected the raw reads and collapsed the reads into unique sequences, merging closely related sequences to remove PCR and sequencing errors. To assign V, D and J gene segments, CDR3 sequences were aligned to IMGT reference sequences. For a sequence to be retained, a match of at least six nucleotides to both a V gene segment and a J gene segment was required. A rearrangement counted as productive if the CDR3 had no stop codons and remained in frame with V and J, and every other rearrangement counted as non-productive. CDR3 was defined according to IMGT convention as the region running from the second conserved V-encoded cysteine to the conserved J-encoded phenylalanine. The earlier analysis of some 600 of the donors excluded sequences that lacked an unambiguous match to a single V gene segment. An earlier analysis of several hundred of the donors called V segments functional above 56.7% productive rearrangements and segregating when the between-donor standard deviation exceeded 5%. A statistical classification framework was built to diagnose cytomegalovirus status from the catalog of TCR beta chain sequences. In a later analysis, V and J genes were assigned by comparing TCR nucleotide sequences against IMGT/GENE-DB human TR gene sequences. In a later analysis, CDR3 sequences and most-parsimonious VDJ recombination scenarios were assigned using the TCRdist pipeline. In a later analysis, each TCR beta chain was defined by its CDR3 amino acid sequence together with its V-gene family, and reads lacking a unique V-gene family were excluded. To address suspected cross-contamination and a sequencing artifact, a later analysis removed a few hundred highly shared, low-generation-probability nucleotide sequences. In a later analysis, a clonal expansion index for each public chain was calculated from normalized within-repertoire ranks of inferred template counts. Generation probabilities in a later analysis came from a VDJ recombination model fitted to out-of-frame rearrangements, and those results were checked against IGoR. In a later analysis, hypergeometric tests were used to score TCR-TCR, TCR-HLA and TCR-CMV co-occurrence, with a repertoire-size bias correction applied to TCR pairs. To estimate false discovery rates, a later analysis permuted the HLA or CMV assignments 20 times. In a later analysis, co-occurring TCRs were grouped using DBSCAN, and TCRdist sequence similarity was added for clustering within HLA-allele-positive subsets. Repertoires with fewer than 30,000 or more than 120,000 public chains were left out of co-occurrence clustering, as were five repertoires with anomalous nucleotide sharing. TCRdb retrieved this table from immuneACCESS and kept in-frame rearrangements only. Not all clones are present; in checked studies, unresolved V genes account for under half, and no reason is known for the remainder. The D gene and trimming were derived from the DNA, and the V and J assignments and clone size from that table. The sample table shows about 190,000 clones, and around 86% are seen once. Around 9.6% of the sample comes from the top ten.

The full study reports these points: Broadly in line with IMGT annotations, most TCR beta V segments showed up in productive rearrangements about 90% or about 30% of the time in an earlier analysis of under 700 of the donors. A later analysis found that TCR association rates varied across HLA loci, with DRB1 alleles showing the most associated TCRs and HLA-C alleles the fewest. When HLA alleles, especially DR and DQ, strongly co-occurred, attributing TCR associations to individual alleles was difficult. The study listed 150 to 200 TCR beta chains as associated with cytomegalovirus. A later analysis found that HLA-associated TCR beta chains were more clonally expanded and had lower generation probabilities than equally common non-associated chains. The cohort was sequenced for TCR beta chains only, and without alpha or paired-chain data the features that could be detected were limited. According to a later analysis, parvovirus B19, influenza, CMV and Epstein-Barr virus appeared linked to several top co-occurrence clusters. According to the authors, the approach could potentially be generalized to other disease states and immunological phenotypes. The classifier was reported to diagnose cytomegalovirus status with high specificity and sensitivity in both the original cohort and the validation cohort. Linkage disequilibrium might explain the correlated functional status among segregating V segments, but an unknown experimental factor could not be excluded. V-gene and J-gene trimming of TCR beta chains was associated with a missense DCLRE1C variant in a later genetic analysis, and the association was replicated in an independent cohort. The earlier analysis of about 600 of the donors excluded some 15 rarely observed V segments, including chromosome 9 orphons, because counts were too low. A further reported finding was that TCR beta sequences accurately predicted the HLA-A and HLA-B alleles for most subjects in the first cohort. A cluster of highly shared sequence variants was judged likely to be a technical artifact of the sequencing pipeline. A later analysis found that most CMV-associated TCR beta chains appeared HLA-restricted, with HLA associations seemingly driven largely by CMV exposure. Because some donors lacked HLA typing at each locus, the association tests relied only on the typed subset. While some public TCRs were present in many individuals, most TCR sequences turned up only very rarely across donors. Sequencing depth was assumed to be roughly uniform across donors in the presence/absence analyses, though that assumption may not hold. In a later analysis, 16,951 TCR beta sequences were associated with specific HLA alleles at a false discovery rate of 0.05. CMV serostatus was the only immune exposure information available for the cohort. The 87-base-pair reads could not distinguish some IMGT-functional V segments, including TRBV6-2 and TRBV6-3, so those segments were excluded. In a later genetic analysis, fewer N-insertions in productive TCRs were reported among donors in an Asian-associated ancestry cluster than the approximately 670-donor mean. In vitro tests confirmed that three of the cytomegalovirus-associated TCR beta chains recognize cytomegalovirus antigens.

The sequence links TRBV19 to TRBJ2-7, with no confident D gene call. The sequenced sample consisted of PBMCs. This TCR was recovered from a woman aged 50 to 65 in good health and CMV-seropositive. The DNA sequence reads TGTGCCAGTAGTTTGGGCCCGAAGGACGAGCAGTACTTC. Its translation reads: CASSLGPKDEQYF.